These 26 T cell receptor beta chains share one sample of origin, sequenced in a study of blood T cell repertoires in COVID-19 (TCRdb year 2020). Library preparation employed the immunoSEQ multiplex PCR assay. What TCRdb holds here is the immuneACCESS table cut down to in-frame rearrangements. Part of the clones is not present; checked against another copy, under half of the missing clones reflect an unresolved V gene, and the others are unexplained. A total of tens of thousands of clones appear in this sample, about nine tenths of them only once. The ten largest make up approximately 9.8% of the sample. Sequences were obtained from peripheral blood. These receptors all stem from a human donor in a cohort sampled during active COVID-19.

This chain uses TRBV7-2 with TRBJ2-3; 7 bases map to TRBD2. Per germline, CDR1 SGHTA and CDR2 FQGNSA. This CDR3 is built from 12 residues. J lost 10 bases, V lost 1 base, and 2 bases had no gene match. The CDR3 protein is CASSLGEGSQYF. Here the CDR3 DNA reads TGTGCCAGCAGCTTAGGGGAGGGATCGCAGTATTTT.

The CDR3 DNA is TGTGCCAGTAGTACCCCGGGCAATCAGCCCCAGCATTTT. Translating it yields CASSTPGNQPQHF. V usage is TRBV19 and J usage is TRBJ1-5; D call uncertain. CDR1 is LNHDA and CDR2 is SQIVND in the germline V gene (reference sequence). The V gene lost 4 bases and the J gene lost 2 bases, with 6 bases spanning the gap. CDR3 length: 13 residues.

This chain uses TRBV28 with TRBJ2-2; tentative D call: TRBD2 (6 bases). The V end was cut by 1 base, the J end by 4 bases, with 13 bases between. From germline, CDR1 is MDHEN and CDR2 SYDVKM. The CDR3 sequence is 16 residues long. This CDR3 is CASSLLGGQSTGELFF. DNA of the CDR3: TGTGCCAGCAGTTTATTAGGAGGGCAGAGCACCGGGGAGCTGTTTTTT.

A few counts support this clone. This chain connects TRBV7-9 to TRBJ2-7; D unclear. There are 12 residues in the CDR3. V shed 3 bases and J shed 3 bases, with 6 bases lying between them. Germline V gene data show CDR1 as SEHNR and CDR2 as FQNEAQ (reference sequence). The DNA for the CDR3 is TGTGCCAGCAGCTTTACCGGCTACGAGCAGTACTTC. Translated: CASSFTGYEQYF.

The chain carries TRBV29-1 and TRBJ2-1; 10 positions match TRBD2. The V and J ends lost 3 bases and 0 bases, in that order; junction bases with no gene match: 2. The germline V gene encodes CDR1 SQVTM and CDR2 ANQGSEA. This CDR3 comprises 15 residues. As DNA, the CDR3 is TGCAGCGTTGATAGCGGGGGGAGCTCCTACAATGAGCAGTTCTTC. It codes for CSVDSGGSSYNEQFF.

The chain combines TRBV10-1 with TRBJ2-7, with D tentatively TRBD2 (6 bases). This CDR3 spans 12 amino acids. The V gene's germline CDR1 is WNHNN and CDR2 SYGVQD (reference sequence). The V end lost 6 bases, the J end lost 3 bases, and 9 bases lay between the germline ends. The CDR3 region has the DNA TGCGCCAGCAGGGGGCGGGGCTACGAGCAGTACTTC. Translation: CASRGRGYEQYF.

V and J are TRBV28 and TRBJ1-2; maybe TRBD1 (6 bases). The CDR3 extends over 14 amino acids. CDR1 MDHEN and CDR2 SYDVKM come from the germline V gene. V was shortened by 8 bases and J by 4 bases, with 17 bases between the two germline ends. The CDR3 nucleotides are TGTGCCAGCTCGACCCAGGGAGGGGGCTATGGCTACACCTTC. Translating gives CASSTQGGGYGYTF.

The V call is TRBV24-1, the J call TRBJ2-3; 8 bases map to TRBD2. The CDR3 has 16 residues. Germline V gene data show CDR1 as KGHDR and CDR2 as SFDVKD. The J segment lost 2 bases and the V segment lost 1 base, leaving 4 bases of the junction unmatched. The CDR3 protein is CATSDFGRGDTDTQYF. The DNA for the CDR3 is TGTGCCACCAGTGATTTCGGGCGGGGGGACACAGATACGCAGTATTTT.

The chain recombines TRBV29-1 with TRBJ1-1, with 8 bases that match TRBD1. From germline, CDR1 is SQVTM and CDR2 ANQGSEA. Trimming removed 6 bases from V and 4 bases from J; junction bases left unmatched: 4. This CDR3 region has 12 residues. The CDR3 sequence: CSVGQGITEAFF. The CDR3 DNA reads as TGCAGCGTCGGACAGGGTATCACTGAAGCTTTCTTT.

The chain is built from TRBV6-2 or TRBV6-3 and TRBJ2-3, with TRBD1 as a possible D gene (6 bases). From germline, CDR1 is MNHEY and CDR2 SVGEGT. CDR3 size: 17 residues. V was shortened by 2 bases and J by 4 bases, with 19 bases between the two germline ends. The CDR3 DNA follows: TGTGCCAGCAGTTACGGGACACCTCACGGGCAGGCAGATACGCAGTATTTT. It yields the protein CASSYGTPHGQADTQYF.

This clone appeared a few times. V usage is TRBV5-1 and J usage is TRBJ2-3; TRBD2 matches at 8 bases. The CDR3 runs to 17 residues. CDR1 is SGHRS, CDR2 YFSETQ, per germline. The trim removed 0 bases at V and 5 bases at J, leaving 11 bases unmatched. CDR3 bases: TGCGCCAGCAGCTTGGTTAATGCGGGGGGCGGTGAAGATACGCAGTATTTT. It specifies CASSLVNAGGGEDTQYF.

This clone appeared a single time. The CDR3 protein is CASSKGGQPAPGELFF. The CDR3, as DNA: TGTGCCAGCAGCAAAGGTGGACAGCCGGCCCCCGGGGAGCTGTTTTTT. The chain combines TRBV21-1 with TRBJ2-2; the D call of TRBD1 is as the table states it, not checked on the DNA. TRBV21-1 is a pseudogene locus. CDR3 length: 16 amino acids.

The rearrangement links TRBV7-2 to TRBJ2-2; weak D call: TRBD1 (6 bases). Deletions cut 7 bases from V and 5 bases from J, with 11 bases between. The CDR3 extends over 13 amino acids. Per germline, CDR1 SGHTA and CDR2 FQGNSA. CDR3 DNA sequence: TGTGCCAGCAACCCCGGGACAACCGGGGAGCTGTTTTTT. The encoded protein is CASNPGTTGELFF.

The chain has TRBV29-1 and TRBJ2-1; D is undetermined. The CDR3 contains 12 residues. V was clipped by 7 bases and J by 5 bases, with 12 bases between them. CDR1 and CDR2 from the germline V gene are SQVTM and ANQGSEA. CDR3 region: CSGGPPNNEQFF. The CDR3 DNA reads as TGCAGCGGAGGCCCCCCAAACAATGAGCAGTTCTTC.

V is TRBV4-2 and J is TRBJ2-2, with TRBD1 as a possible D gene (5 bases). The CDR3 covers 17 residues. The V end was cut by 0 bases, the J end by 4 bases, with 15 bases between. CDR1 is LGHNA and CDR2 is YNFKEQ in the germline V gene. CDR3 sequence reads: CASSQEAAGSGTGELFF. CDR3 DNA: TGTGCCAGCAGCCAAGAGGCGGCAGGGTCGGGCACCGGGGAGCTGTTTTTT.

The CDR3 DNA sequence: TGCGCCAGCAGCTTGCGGAGGGCGTTCGGCAATGAGCAGTTCTTC. This codes for CASSLRRAFGNEQFF. J is TRBJ2-1 and V is TRBV5-1; possibly TRBD2 for D (6 bases). Germline lookup yields CDR1 SGHRS and CDR2 YFSETQ. Trimming left V 1 base short and J 6 bases short, with 14 bases between. The CDR3 has 15 amino acids.

V is TRBV28 and J is TRBJ1-2; D is unclear. The length of the CDR3 is 15 residues. Trimming took off 4 bases at V and 4 bases at J, with 16 bases between the two ends. Per germline, CDR1 MDHEN and CDR2 SYDVKM. The CDR3 coding sequence is TGTGCCAGCAGTTCAAATACCGGGAAACCCTATGGCTACACCTTC. Amino acids: CASSSNTGKPYGYTF.

This chain links TRBV5-4 with TRBJ2-2, with 8 bases that match TRBD2. The junction had 4 bases not matched to a gene; V was cut back by 0 bases and J by 3 bases. Germline assignment: CDR1 SGHNT and CDR2 YYREEE (reference sequence). This CDR3 has 16 amino acids. Here the CDR3 DNA reads TGTGCCAGCAGCTTGGATAGCGGGGTTTACACCGGGGAGCTGTTTTTT. Translated, it gives CASSLDSGVYTGELFF. Drawing the rest from reference TRBV5-4 and TRBJ2-2, the complete variable domain is ETGVTQSPTHLIKTRGQQVTLRCSSQSGHNTVSWYQQALGQGPQFIFQYYREEENGRGNFPPRFSGLQFPNYSSELNVNALELDDSALYLCASSLDSGVYTGELFFGEGSRLTVL.

The rearrangement joins TRBV7-3 to TRBJ2-5; possible D gene TRBD1, 6 bases. V was pared by 5 bases and J by 3 bases, with 10 bases between. The CDR3 consists of 13 residues. Per germline, CDR1 SGHTA and CDR2 FQGTGA. The CDR3 loop reads CASSPGTKETQYF. Written as DNA, the CDR3 is TGTGCCAGCAGCCCTGGGACAAAAGAGACCCAGTACTTC.

This chain uses TRBV6-5 with TRBJ1-1; no clear D gene. V was cut by 4 bases and J by 4 bases, with 13 bases left in between. Germline V lookup: CDR1 MNHEY, CDR2 SVGAGI. The CDR3 loop spans 14 amino acids. CDR3 amino acids: CASSSGPLVTEAFF. In nucleotides, the CDR3 is TGTGCCAGCAGTTCCGGCCCTCTAGTCACTGAAGCTTTCTTT.

The V gene is TRBV15, the J gene TRBJ1-2; 7 bases align to TRBD1. The CDR3 contains 16 residues. Trimming cost V 1 base and J 0 bases; bases outside gene matches: 5. From germline, CDR1 is LNHNV and CDR2 YYDKDF (reference sequence). This CDR3 reads CATSRVPGTANYGYTF. DNA of the CDR3: TGTGCCACCAGCAGAGTCCCCGGGACAGCTAACTATGGCTACACCTTC. The complete variable domain, with remaining parts taken from reference TRBV15 and TRBJ1-2, reads DAMVIQNPRYQVTQFGKPVTLSCSQTLNHNVMYWYQQKSSQAPKLLFHYYDKDFNNEADTPDNFQSRRPNTSFCFLDIRSPGLGDTAMYLCATSRVPGTANYGYTFGSGTRLTVV.

The chain links TRBV5-1 to TRBJ1-2, with D possibly TRBD1 on 6 matching bases. Germline V gene sequence: CDR1 SGHRS, CDR2 YFSETQ. This CDR3 is built from 15 residues. The V end was cut by 4 bases, the J end by 3 bases, with 16 bases between. CDR3 sequence (DNA): TGCGCCAGCAGCACGTCGACAGGTTCGGACTATGGCTACACCTTC. This sequence encodes CASSTSTGSDYGYTF.

CDR3 region: CASSKLGGAGNIQYF. The CDR3 DNA follows: TGTGCCAGTAGTAAGCTCGGGGGGGCCGGAAACATTCAGTACTTC. This chain connects TRBV19 to TRBJ2-4; 8 bases map to TRBD2. CDR1 is LNHDA, CDR2 SQIVND, per germline (reference sequence). CDR3 length: 15 amino acids. J gave up 6 bases and V 4 bases, and 8 bases lay outside the gene matches. The full variable domain, completed using reference TRBV19 and TRBJ2-4, is DGGITQSPKYLFRKEGQNVTLSCEQNLNHDAMYWYRQDPGQGLRLIYYSQIVNDFQKGDIAEGYSVSREKKESFPLTVTSAQKNPTAFYLCASSKLGGAGNIQYFGAGTRLSVL.

The chain is built from TRBV7-2 and TRBJ2-7, with a tentative D call TRBD2 (6 bases). CDR1 and CDR2 (germline): SGHTA, FQGNSA. The CDR3 contains 15 residues. The V end lost 0 bases, the J end lost 3 bases, and 12 bases lay between the germline ends. The CDR3 loop reads CASSLAGTYNYEQYF. In DNA form, the CDR3 reads TGTGCCAGCAGCTTAGCGGGGACTTACAACTACGAGCAGTACTTC.

The V gene is TRBV28, the J gene TRBJ2-7, with a tentative D call TRBD2 (5 bases). This CDR3 comprises 13 residues. Germline CDR1 and CDR2: MDHEN and SYDVKM. Trimming took off 2 bases at V and 3 bases at J, with 8 bases between the two ends. The DNA for the CDR3 is TGTGCCAGCAGTTTAATAGGGAGCTACGAGCAGTACTTC. It codes for CASSLIGSYEQYF.

V and J are TRBV28 and TRBJ2-7; 11 bases map to TRBD2. The V and J ends lost 2 bases and 0 bases, in that order; junction bases with no gene match: 9. There are 18 residues in the CDR3. CDR1 and CDR2 from the germline V gene are MDHEN and SYDVKM. The CDR3 DNA reads as TGTGCCAGCAGTTTACAGACGGGACTAGCGGAACTCTCCTACGAGCAGTACTTC. Its translation: CASSLQTGLAELSYEQYF.